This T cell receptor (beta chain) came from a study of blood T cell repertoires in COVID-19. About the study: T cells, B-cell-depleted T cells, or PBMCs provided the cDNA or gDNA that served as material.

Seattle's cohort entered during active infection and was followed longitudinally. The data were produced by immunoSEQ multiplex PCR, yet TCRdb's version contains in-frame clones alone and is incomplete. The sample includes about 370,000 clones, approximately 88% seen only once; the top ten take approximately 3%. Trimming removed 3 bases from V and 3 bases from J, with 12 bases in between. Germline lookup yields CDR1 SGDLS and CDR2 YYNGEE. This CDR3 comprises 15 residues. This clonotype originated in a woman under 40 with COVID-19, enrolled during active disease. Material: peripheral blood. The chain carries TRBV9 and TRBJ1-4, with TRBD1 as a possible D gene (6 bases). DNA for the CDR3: TGTGCCAGCAGCGACGGGGCAGGGGCTAATGAAAAACTGTTTTTT. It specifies CASSDGAGANEKLFF.